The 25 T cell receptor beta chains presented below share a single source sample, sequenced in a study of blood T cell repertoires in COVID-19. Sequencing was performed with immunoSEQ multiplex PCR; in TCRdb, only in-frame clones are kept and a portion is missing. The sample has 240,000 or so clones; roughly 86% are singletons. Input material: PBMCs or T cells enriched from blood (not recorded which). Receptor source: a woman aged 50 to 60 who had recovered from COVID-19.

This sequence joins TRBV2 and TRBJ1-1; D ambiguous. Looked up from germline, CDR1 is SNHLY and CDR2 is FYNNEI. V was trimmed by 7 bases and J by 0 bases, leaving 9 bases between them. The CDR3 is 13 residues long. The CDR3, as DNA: TGTGCCAGCATGGCGGGTGTGAACACTGAAGCTTTCTTT. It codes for CASMAGVNTEAFF.

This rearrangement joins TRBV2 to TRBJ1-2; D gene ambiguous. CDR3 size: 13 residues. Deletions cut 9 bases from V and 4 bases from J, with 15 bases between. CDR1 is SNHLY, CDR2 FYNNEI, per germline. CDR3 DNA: TGTGCCAGTTCCTCGGAGGCAACCTATGGCTACACCTTC. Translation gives CASSSEATYGYTF.

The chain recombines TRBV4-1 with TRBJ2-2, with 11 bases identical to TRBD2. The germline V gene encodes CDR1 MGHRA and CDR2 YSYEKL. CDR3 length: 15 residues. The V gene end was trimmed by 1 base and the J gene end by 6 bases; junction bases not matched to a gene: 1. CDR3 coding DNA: TGCGCCAGCAGCCAAGTAGCGGGGGGGCCCGGGGAGCTGTTTTTT. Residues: CASSQVAGGPGELFF.

The CDR3 sequence is CATSRPGQGIVAFF. In DNA form, the CDR3 reads TGTGCCACCAGCAGACCGGGACAGGGAATTGTGGCTTTCTTT. The J gene is TRBJ1-1, the V gene TRBV15; TRBD1 agrees at 9 bases. With 2 bases clipped from V and 11 bases from J, the junction kept 9 bases outside the gene matches. Looked up from germline, CDR1 is LNHNV and CDR2 is YYDKDF (reference sequence). The CDR3 sequence is 14 residues long.

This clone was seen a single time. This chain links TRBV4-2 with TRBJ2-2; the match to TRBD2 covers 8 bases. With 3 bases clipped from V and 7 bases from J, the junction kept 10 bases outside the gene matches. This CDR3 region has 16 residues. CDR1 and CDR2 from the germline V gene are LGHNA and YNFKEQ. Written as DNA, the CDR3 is TGTGCCAGCAGCCAGGCTTTACTAGCGGCAGGCGGGGAGCTGTTTTTT. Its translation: CASSQALLAAGGELFF.

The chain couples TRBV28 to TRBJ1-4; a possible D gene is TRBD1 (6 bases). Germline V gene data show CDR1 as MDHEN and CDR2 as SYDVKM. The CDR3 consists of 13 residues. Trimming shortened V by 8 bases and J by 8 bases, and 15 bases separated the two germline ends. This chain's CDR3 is CASRGGAGEKLFF. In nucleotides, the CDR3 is TGTGCCAGCCGGGGGGGGGCCGGCGAAAAACTGTTTTTT.

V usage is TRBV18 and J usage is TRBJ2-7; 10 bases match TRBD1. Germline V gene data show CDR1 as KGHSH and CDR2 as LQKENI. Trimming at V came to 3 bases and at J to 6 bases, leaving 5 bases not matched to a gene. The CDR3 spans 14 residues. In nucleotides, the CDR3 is TGTGCCAGCTCACCCGGGACAGGGGAGCTCGAGCAGTACTTC. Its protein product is CASSPGTGELEQYF.

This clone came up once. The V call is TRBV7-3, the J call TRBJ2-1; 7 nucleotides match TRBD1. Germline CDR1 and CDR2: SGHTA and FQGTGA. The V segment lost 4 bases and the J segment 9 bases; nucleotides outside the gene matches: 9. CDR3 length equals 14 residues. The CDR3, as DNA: TGTGCCAGCAGCTCCTCGGGACAGTGGGGTGAGCAGTTCTTC. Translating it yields CASSSSGQWGEQFF.

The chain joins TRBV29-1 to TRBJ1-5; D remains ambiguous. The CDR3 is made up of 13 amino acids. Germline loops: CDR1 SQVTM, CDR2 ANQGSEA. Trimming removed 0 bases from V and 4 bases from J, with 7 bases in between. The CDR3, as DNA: TGCAGCGTTGAAGAGGGCCATAATCAGCCCCAGCATTTT. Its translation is CSVEEGHNQPQHF. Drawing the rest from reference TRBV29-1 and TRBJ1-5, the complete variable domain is SAVISQKPSRDICQRGTSLTIQCQVDSQVTMMFWYRQQPGQSLTLIATANQGSEATYESGFVIDKFPISRPNLTFSTLTVSNMSPEDSSIYLCSVEEGHNQPQHFGDGTRLSIL.

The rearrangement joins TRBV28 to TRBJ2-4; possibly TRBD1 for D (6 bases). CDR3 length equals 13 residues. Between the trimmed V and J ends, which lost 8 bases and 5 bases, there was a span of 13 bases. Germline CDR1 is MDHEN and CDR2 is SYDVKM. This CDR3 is CASQNREQNIQYF. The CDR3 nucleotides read TGTGCCAGCCAGAACAGGGAACAAAACATTCAGTACTTC.

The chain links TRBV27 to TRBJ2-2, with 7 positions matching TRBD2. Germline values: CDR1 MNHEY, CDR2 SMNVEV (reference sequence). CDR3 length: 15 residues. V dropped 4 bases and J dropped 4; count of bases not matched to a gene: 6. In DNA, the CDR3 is TGTGCCAGCAGTTGGGGGGGGATGATCACCGGGGAGCTGTTTTTT. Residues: CASSWGGMITGELFF.

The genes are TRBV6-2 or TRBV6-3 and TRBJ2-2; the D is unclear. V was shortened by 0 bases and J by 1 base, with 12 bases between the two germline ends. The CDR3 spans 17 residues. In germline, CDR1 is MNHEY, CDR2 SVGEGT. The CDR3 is CASSYSPRDRNTGELFF. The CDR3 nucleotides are TGTGCCAGCAGTTACTCCCCCCGCGATAGGAACACCGGGGAGCTGTTTTTT.

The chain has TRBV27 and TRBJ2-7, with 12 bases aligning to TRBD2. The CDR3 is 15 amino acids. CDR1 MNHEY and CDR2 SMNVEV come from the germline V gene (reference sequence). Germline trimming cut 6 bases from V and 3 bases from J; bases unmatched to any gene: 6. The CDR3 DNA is TGTGCCAGCAGCACTAGCGGGGGGTTCGTCTACGAGCAGTACTTC. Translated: CASSTSGGFVYEQYF.

This CDR3 is CASSQDTVLPDYGYTF. The CDR3 region has the DNA TGTGCCAGCAGCCAAGATACCGTCCTTCCAGACTATGGCTACACCTTC. This sequence joins TRBV3-1 (or the pseudogene TRBV3-2) and TRBJ1-2, with D unclear. The ends were cut back, 0 bases at V and 3 bases at J, with 14 bases in the middle. Germline CDR1 reads LGHDT; CDR2 reads YNNKEL (reference sequence). The CDR3 covers 16 residues.

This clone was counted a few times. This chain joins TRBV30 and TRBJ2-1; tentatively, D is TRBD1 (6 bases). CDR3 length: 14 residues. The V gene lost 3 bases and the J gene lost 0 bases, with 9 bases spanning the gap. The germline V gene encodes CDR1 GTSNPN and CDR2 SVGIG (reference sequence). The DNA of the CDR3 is TGTGCCTGGAGAGCCAGGGGCTCCTACAATGAGCAGTTCTTC. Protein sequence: CAWRARGSYNEQFF.

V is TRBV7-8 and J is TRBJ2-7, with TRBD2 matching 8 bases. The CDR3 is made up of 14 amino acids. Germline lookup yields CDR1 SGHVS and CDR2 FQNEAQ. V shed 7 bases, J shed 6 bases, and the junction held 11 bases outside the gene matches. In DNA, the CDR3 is TGTGCCAGCATCCCGGGGGGGGTAGAGGGCGAGCAGTACTTC. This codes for CASIPGGVEGEQYF.

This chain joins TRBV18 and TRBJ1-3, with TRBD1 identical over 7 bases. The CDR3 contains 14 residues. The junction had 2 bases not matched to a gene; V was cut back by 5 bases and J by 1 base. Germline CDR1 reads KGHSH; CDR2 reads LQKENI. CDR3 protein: CASSSGQSGNTIYF. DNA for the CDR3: TGTGCCAGCTCATCGGGACAGTCTGGAAACACCATATATTTT.

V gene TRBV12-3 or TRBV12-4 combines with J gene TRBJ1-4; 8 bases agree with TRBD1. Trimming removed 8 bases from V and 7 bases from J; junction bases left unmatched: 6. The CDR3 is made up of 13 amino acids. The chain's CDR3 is CASARTGSEKLFF. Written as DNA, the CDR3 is TGTGCCAGCGCCAGGACAGGGAGTGAAAAACTGTTTTTT.

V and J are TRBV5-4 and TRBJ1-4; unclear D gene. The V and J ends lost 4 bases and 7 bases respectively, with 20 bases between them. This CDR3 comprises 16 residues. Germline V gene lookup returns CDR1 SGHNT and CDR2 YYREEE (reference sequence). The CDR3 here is CASSPRSMRVSEKLFF. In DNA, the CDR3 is TGTGCCAGCAGCCCGAGGTCCATGCGGGTGAGTGAAAAACTGTTTTTT.

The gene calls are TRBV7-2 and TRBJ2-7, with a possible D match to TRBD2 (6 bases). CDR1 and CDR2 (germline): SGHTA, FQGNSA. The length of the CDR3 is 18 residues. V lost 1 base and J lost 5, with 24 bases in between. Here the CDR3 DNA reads TGTGCCAGCAGCTTAGGGTTTACGGGGGTTCACTACTCTAACGAGCAGTACTTC. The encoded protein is CASSLGFTGVHYSNEQYF. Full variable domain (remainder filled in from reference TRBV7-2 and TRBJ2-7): GAGVSQSPSNKVTEKGKDVELRCDPISGHTALYWYRQSLGQGLEFLIYFQGNSAPDKSGLPSDRFSAERTGGSVSTLTIQRTQQEDSAVYLCASSLGFTGVHYSNEQYFGPGTRLTVT.

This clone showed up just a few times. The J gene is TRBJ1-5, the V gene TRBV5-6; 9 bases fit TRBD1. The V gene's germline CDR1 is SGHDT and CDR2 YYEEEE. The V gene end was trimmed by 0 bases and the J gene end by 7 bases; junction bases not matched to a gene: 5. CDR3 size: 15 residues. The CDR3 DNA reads TGTGCCAGCAGCTTGGGAGGGACAGGGATACAGCCCCAGCATTTT. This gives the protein CASSLGGTGIQPQHF.

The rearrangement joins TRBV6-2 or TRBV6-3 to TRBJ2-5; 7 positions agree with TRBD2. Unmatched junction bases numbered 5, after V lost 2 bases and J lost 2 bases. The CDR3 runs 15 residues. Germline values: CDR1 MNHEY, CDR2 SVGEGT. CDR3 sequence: CASSYIRAGQETQYF. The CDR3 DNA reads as TGTGCCAGCAGTTACATCAGAGCGGGACAAGAGACCCAGTACTTC.

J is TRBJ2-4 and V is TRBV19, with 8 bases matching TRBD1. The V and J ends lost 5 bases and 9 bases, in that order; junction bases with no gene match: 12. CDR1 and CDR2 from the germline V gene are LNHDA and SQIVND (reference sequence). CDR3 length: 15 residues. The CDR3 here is CASSSLDRGPSIQYF. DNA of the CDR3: TGTGCCAGTAGTTCCCTCGACAGGGGCCCGAGCATTCAGTACTTC.

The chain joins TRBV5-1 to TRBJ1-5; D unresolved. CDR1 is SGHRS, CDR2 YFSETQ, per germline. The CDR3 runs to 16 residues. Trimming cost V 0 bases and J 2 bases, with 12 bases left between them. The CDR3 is CASSLGTTAGNQPQHF. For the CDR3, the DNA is TGCGCCAGCAGCTTGGGAACAACGGCGGGCAATCAGCCCCAGCATTTT.

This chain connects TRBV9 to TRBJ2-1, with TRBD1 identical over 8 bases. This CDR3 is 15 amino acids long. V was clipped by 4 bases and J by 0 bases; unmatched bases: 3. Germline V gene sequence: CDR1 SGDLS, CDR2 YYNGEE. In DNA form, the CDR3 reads TGTGCCAGCAGCCCAGGACAGGGCTCCTACAATGAGCAGTTCTTC. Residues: CASSPGQGSYNEQFF.